Given below is one T cell receptor beta chain in context. The method was immunoSEQ multiplex PCR; TCRdb's version includes in-frame clones alone and lacks a portion of them. This sample has about 7,300 clones; 75% to 90% occur once, and the top ten carry less than 2%. This sample stems from a study of follicular helper T cells after annual influenza vaccination. The CDR3 is made up of 15 amino acids. Germline V gene sequence: CDR1 KGHSH, CDR2 LQKENI. J was trimmed by 1 base and V by 6 bases; bases with no gene match: 7. The sample's time point: 2015-2016 season, 7 days after influenza vaccination. The chain recombines TRBV18 with TRBJ1-1, with 8 bases fitting TRBD1. This specimen was CXCR5+ CD38- circulating T follicular helper cells from blood, taken 7 days after influenza vaccination. Subset reported: circulating Tfh, non-naive CD4+CXCR5+PD-1+ (ICOS+CD38+ or ICOS-CD38-). The receptor was derived from an adult who received the influenza vaccine. The CDR3 sequence is CASSQFDRGNTEAFF. The CDR3 DNA follows: TGTGCCAGCTCGCAATTCGACAGGGGGAACACTGAAGCTTTCTTT.